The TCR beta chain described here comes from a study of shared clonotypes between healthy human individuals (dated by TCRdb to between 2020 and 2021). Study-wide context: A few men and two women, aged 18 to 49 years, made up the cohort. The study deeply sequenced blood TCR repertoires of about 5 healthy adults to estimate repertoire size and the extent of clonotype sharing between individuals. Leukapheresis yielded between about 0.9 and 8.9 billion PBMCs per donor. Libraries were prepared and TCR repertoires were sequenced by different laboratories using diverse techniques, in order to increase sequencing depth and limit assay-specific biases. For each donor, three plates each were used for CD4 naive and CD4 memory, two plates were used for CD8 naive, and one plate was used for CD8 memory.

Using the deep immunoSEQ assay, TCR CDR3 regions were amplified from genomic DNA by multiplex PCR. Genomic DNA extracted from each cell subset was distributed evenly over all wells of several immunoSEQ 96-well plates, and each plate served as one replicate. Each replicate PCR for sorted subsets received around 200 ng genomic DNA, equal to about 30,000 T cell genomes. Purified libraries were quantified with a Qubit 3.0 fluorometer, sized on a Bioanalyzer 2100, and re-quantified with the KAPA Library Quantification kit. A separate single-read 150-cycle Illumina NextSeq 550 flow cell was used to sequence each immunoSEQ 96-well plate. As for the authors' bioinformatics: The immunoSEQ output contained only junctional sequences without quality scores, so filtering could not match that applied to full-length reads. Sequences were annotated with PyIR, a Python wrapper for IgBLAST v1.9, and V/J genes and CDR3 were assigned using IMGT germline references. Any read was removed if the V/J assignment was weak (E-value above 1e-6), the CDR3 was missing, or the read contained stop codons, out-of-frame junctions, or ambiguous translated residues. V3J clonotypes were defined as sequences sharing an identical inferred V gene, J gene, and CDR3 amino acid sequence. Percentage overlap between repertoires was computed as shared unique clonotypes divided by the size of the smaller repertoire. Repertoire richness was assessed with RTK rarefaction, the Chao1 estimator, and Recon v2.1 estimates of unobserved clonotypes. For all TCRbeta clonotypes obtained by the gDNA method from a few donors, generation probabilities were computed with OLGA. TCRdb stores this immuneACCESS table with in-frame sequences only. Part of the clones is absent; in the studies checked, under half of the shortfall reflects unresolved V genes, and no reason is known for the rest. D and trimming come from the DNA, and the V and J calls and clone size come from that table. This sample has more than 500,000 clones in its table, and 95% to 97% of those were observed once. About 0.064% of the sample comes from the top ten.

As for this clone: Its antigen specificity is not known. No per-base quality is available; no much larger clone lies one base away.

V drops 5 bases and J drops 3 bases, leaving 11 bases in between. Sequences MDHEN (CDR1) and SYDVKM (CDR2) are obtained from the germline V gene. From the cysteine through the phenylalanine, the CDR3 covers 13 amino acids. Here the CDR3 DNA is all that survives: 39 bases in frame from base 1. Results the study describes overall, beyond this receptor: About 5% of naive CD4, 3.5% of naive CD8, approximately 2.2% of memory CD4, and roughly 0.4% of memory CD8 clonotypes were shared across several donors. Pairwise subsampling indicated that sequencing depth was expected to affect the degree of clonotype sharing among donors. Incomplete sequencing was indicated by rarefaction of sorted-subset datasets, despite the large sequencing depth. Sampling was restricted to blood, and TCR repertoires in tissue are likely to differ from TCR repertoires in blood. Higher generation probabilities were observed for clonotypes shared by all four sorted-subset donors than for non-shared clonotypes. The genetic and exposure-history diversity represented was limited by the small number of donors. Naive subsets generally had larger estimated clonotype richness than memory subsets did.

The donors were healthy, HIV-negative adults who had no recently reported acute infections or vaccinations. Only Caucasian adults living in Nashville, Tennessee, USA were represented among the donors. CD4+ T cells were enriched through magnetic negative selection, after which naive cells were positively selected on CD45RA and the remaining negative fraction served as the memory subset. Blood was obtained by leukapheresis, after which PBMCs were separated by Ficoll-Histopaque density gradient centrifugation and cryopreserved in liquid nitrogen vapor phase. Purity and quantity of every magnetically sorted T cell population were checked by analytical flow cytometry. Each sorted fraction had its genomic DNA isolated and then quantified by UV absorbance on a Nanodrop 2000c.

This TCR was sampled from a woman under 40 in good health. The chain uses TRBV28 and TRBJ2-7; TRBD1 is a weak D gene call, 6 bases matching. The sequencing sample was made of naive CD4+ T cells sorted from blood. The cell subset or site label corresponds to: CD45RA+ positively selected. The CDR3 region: CASSDRSFYEQYF. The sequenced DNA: TGTGCCAGCAGTGACAGGTCCTTCTACGAGCAGTACTTC.